The sequence of this TCR beta chain was determined in a study of OX40 agonist ivuxolimab in advanced cancers. Background on the study: Patients received ivuxolimab, an agonistic anti-OX40 (CD134) antibody. Allowance was made for prior anti-PD-1, anti-PD-L1 or anti-CTLA-4 therapy, and 40% to 45% had some.

Measured with immunoSEQ multiplex PCR; TCRdb has only the in-frame clones, and not every one. Among about 100,000 clones listed, roughly 90% were seen once. From germline, CDR1 is SNHLY and CDR2 FYNNEI. The CDR3 length is 15 residues. V lost 4 bases to trimming and J lost 7 bases; unmatched junction nucleotides: 9. The TCR comes from an adult with an advanced solid tumor such as melanoma, head and neck, liver or kidney cancer. The chain links TRBV2 to TRBJ2-1, with 8 positions matching TRBD2. The sequences come from CD4+ or CD8+ T cells sorted from blood, collected in a trial of the OX40 agonist ivuxolimab. CDR3: CASSGPGVAGNEQFF. The CDR3, as DNA: TGTGCCAGCAGTGGGCCCGGGGTAGCGGGGAATGAGCAGTTCTTC.